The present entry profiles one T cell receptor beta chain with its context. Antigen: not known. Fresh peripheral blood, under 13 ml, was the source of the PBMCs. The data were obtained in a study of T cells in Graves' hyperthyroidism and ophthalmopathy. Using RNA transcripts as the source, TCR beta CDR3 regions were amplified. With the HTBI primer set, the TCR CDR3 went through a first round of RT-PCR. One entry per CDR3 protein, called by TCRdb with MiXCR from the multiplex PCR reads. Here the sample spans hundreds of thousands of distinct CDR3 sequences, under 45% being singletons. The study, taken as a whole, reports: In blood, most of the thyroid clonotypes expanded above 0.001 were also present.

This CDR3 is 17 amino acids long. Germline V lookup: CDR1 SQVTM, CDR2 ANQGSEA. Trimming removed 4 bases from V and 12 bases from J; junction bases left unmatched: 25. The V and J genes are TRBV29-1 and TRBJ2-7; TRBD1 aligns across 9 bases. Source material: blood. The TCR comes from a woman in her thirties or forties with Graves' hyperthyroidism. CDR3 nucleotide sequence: TGCAGCGTTGCCGGGGACCTGGAACCGGGACAGGGAAGCCCTCTGTACTTC. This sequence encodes CSVAGDLEPGQGSPLYF.